This T cell receptor (beta chain) stems from a study of cytomegalovirus exposure and HLA in healthy donors. Study overall: Researchers previously reported finding 117 million unique TCR beta sequences from roughly 180 million T cells.

Regarding the study as a whole: It was reported that the classifier diagnosed cytomegalovirus status with high specificity and sensitivity in both the original and validation cohorts.

The CDR3 totals 14 residues. J was trimmed by 1 base and V by 2 bases; bases with no gene match: 2. CDR1 and CDR2 from the germline V gene are MNHEY and SVGAGI. About this clone: The antigen is not known.

Amplification used 60 Vbeta primers and 13 Jbeta primers. Assay used: immunoSEQ multiplex PCR; TCRdb lists only in-frame clones, some missing. The sample shows 220,000 or so clones, roughly 80% of them seen only once. Sequenced: PBMCs. The TCR originated in a middle-aged man in good health and CMV-seronegative. The chain links TRBV6-5 to TRBJ2-7, with TRBD2 matching 7 bases. In nucleotides, the CDR3 is TGTGCCAGCAGTTACGGTAGCGGGTCCTACGAGCAGTACTTC. Amino acids: CASSYGSGSYEQYF.